This T cell receptor (beta chain) was captured in a study of glioma-infiltrating T cells. Notes on the study in general: Above-expected tissue-blood divergence occurred in all gliomas, most in low-grade ones.

Many counts were recorded for this clonotype. What it recognizes is unknown. Looked up from germline, CDR1 is MNHEY and CDR2 is SMNVEV (reference sequence). There are 17 residues in the CDR3. V lost 0 bases and J lost 7, with 19 bases in between. TCR alpha and beta CDR3 regions were amplified from RNA using iRepertoire nested multiplex PCR. Input was about 100-450 ng of tissue mRNA or PBMC total RNA. In TCRdb, the multiplex PCR reads were re-called with MiXCR into one record per CDR3 protein. The sample includes roughly 200,000 distinct CDR3 sequences, about 47% of them seen just once. The chain has TRBV27 and TRBJ2-1; D could derive from TRBD1 or TRBD2 (5 bases each). The source is a human donor with low-grade glioma or glioblastoma, undergoing nonglioma brain surgery, or in good health (not recorded which). Input material: glioma tissue, nonneoplastic brain tissue, or PBMCs (not recorded which). The CDR3 bases are TGTGCCAGCAGTTTATCGCCATGGGACCCAACGGGGAATGAGCAGTTCTTC. Protein: CASSLSPWDPTGNEQFF.